This record looks at one T cell receptor beta chain sequence and its context. What it binds is not known. Patient tissue came from resections in Japan or China, 2014–2017. H&E slides confirmed each diagnosis, reviewed by two pathologists independently. The data belong to a study of immune evolution from preneoplasia to lung adenocarcinoma. Whole-study results and caveats: Clonality was highest in normal lung, lower in later-stage lesions apparently. From normal lung to invasive adenocarcinoma, top clone frequencies appeared to decrease.

TCRdb's table, derived via immunoSEQ multiplex PCR, lists solely in-frame clones and lacks some. The sample shows about 4,900 clones, about 80% of them seen only once. This CDR3 has 15 amino acids. With V trimmed by 3 bases and J by 4 bases, 6 bases remained unmatched. CDR1 and CDR2 from the germline V gene are GTSNPN and SVGIG (reference sequence). The receptor comes from a person aged 60-79 years with lung adenocarcinoma. This chain links TRBV30 with TRBJ2-1, with 10 positions matching TRBD2. The source material was FFPE minimally invasive lung adenocarcinoma tissue. CDR3 sequence reads: CAWSQTSGRYNEQFF. The CDR3 bases are TGTGCCTGGAGCCAGACTAGCGGGCGGTACAATGAGCAGTTCTTC.